The clone carrying this T cell receptor (beta chain) occurred a few times. Its antigen remains unidentified. Template material for amplifying TCR beta CDR3 regions consisted of RNA transcripts. HTBI primers were the set used in a first-round RT-PCR of the TCR CDR3. TCRdb fed the multiplex PCR reads into MiXCR, producing one record per CDR3 protein. The sample yields about 380,000 distinct CDR3 sequences, roughly 18% seen once. The data derive from a study of T cells in Graves' hyperthyroidism and ophthalmopathy. Findings and caveats of the study: Blood also carried most thyroid clonotypes expanded above 0.001.

Orbital computed tomography and thyroid ultrasound, together with serum TRAb and thyroxine and clinical symptoms, were used for diagnoses. Trimming shortened V by 3 bases and J by 4 bases, and 7 bases separated the two germline ends. Germline CDR1 ENHRY, CDR2 SYGVKD. CDR3 length: 12 amino acids. The chain links TRBV10-3 to TRBJ2-7; D remains unclear. The TCR was taken from a man younger than 30 with Graves' ophthalmopathy. Sequencing input: blood. CDR3 sequence reads: CAISDAAYEQYF. The CDR3 DNA reads TGTGCCATCAGTGACGCGGCTTACGAGCAGTACTTC.